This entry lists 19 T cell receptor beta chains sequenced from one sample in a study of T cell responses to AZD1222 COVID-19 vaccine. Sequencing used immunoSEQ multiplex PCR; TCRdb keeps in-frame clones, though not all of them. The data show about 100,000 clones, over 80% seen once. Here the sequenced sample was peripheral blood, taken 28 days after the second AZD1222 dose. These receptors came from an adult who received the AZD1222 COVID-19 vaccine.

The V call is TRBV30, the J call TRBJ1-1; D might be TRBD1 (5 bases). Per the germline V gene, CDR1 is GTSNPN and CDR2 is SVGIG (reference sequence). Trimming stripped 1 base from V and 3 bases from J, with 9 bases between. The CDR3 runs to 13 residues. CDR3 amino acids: CAWSGRQHTEAFF. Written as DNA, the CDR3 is TGTGCCTGGAGTGGCCGACAGCACACTGAAGCTTTCTTT.

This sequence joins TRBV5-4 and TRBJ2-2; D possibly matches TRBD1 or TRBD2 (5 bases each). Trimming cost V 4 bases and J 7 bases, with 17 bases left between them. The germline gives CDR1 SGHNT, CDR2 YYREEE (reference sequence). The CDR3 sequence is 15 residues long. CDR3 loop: CASSPGRAEFGELFF. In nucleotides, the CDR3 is TGTGCCAGCAGCCCGGGACGAGCGGAATTCGGGGAGCTGTTTTTT.

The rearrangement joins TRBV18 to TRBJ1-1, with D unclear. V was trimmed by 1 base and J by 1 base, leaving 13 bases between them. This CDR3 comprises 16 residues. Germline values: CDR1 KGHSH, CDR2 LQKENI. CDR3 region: CASSPLYLAGNTEAFF. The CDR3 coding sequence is TGTGCCAGCTCACCACTTTATCTGGCTGGGAACACTGAAGCTTTCTTT.

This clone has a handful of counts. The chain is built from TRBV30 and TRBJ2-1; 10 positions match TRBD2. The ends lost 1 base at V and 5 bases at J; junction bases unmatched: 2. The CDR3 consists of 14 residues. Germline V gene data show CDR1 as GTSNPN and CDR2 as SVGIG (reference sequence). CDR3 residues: CAWSDGLADNEQFF. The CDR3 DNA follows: TGTGCCTGGAGTGACGGACTAGCGGACAATGAGCAGTTCTTC.

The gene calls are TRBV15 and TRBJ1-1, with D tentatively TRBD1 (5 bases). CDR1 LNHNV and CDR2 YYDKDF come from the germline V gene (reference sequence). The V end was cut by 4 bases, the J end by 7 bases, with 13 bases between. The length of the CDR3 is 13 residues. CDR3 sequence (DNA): TGTGCCACCAGCATTCTAACAGGACTTGAAGCTTTCTTT. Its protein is CATSILTGLEAFF.

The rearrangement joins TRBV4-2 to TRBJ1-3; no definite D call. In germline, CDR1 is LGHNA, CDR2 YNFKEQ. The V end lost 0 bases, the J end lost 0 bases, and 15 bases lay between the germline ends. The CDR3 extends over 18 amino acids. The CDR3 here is CASSQDRPHPSSGNTIYF. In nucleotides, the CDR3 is TGTGCCAGCAGCCAAGATAGGCCGCACCCGAGCTCTGGAAACACCATATATTTT.

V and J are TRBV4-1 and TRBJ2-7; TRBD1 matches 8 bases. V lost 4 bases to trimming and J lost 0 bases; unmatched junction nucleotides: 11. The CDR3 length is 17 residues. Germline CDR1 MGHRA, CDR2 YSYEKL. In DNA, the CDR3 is TGCGCCAGCAGCCGAGACAGGGGTGGCCTGTACTCCTACGAGCAGTACTTC. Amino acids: CASSRDRGGLYSYEQYF.

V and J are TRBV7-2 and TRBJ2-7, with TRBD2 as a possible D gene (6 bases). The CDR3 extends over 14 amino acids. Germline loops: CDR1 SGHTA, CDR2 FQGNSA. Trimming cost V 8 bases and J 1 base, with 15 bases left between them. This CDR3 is CASAGLTHSYEQYF. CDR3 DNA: TGTGCCAGCGCGGGGCTAACTCATTCCTACGAGCAGTACTTC.

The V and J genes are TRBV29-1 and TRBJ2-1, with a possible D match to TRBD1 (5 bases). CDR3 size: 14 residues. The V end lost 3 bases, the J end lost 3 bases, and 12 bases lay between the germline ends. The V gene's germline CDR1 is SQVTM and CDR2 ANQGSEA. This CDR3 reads CSVDKSGNYNEQFF. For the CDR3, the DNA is TGCAGCGTTGATAAGTCAGGGAACTACAATGAGCAGTTCTTC.

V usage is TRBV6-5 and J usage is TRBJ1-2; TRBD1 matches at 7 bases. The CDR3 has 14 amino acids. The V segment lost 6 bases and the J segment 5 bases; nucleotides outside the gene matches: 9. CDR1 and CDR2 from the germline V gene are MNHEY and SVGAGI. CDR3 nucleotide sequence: TGTGCCAGCAGCCCCTTAGGGGGCCTATATGGCTACACCTTC. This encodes CASSPLGGLYGYTF.

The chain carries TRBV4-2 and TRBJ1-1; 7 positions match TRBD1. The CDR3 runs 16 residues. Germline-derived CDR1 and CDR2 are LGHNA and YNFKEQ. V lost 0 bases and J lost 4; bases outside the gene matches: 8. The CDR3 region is CASSQDVTGRGTEAFF. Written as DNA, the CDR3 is TGTGCCAGCAGCCAAGATGTGACAGGGAGGGGCACTGAAGCTTTCTTT.

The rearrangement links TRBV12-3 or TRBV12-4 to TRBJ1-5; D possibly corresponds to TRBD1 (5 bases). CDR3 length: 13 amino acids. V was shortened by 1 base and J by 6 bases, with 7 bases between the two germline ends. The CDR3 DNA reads TGTGCCAGCAGTTTAGTTAGGGGTCAGCCCCAGCATTTT. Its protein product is CASSLVRGQPQHF.

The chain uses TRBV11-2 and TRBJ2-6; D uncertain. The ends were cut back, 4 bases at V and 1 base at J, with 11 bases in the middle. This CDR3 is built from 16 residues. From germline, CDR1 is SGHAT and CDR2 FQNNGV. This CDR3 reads CASSSLLGSGANVLTF. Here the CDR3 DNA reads TGTGCCAGCAGCTCCCTCCTCGGGTCTGGGGCCAACGTCCTGACTTTC.

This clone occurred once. In DNA form, the CDR3 reads TGTGCCAGCAGCTACAGATCCGAAGAGCAGTTCTTC. This codes for CASSYRSEEQFF. The chain has TRBV7-9 and TRBJ2-1; D gene ambiguous. Germline V lookup: CDR1 SEHNR, CDR2 FQNEAQ (reference sequence). The CDR3 is 12 amino acids. Trimming shortened V by 4 bases and J by 10 bases, and 11 bases separated the two germline ends. Full variable domain (rest looked up from reference TRBV7-9 and TRBJ2-1): DTGVSQNPRHKITKRGQNVTFRCDPISEHNRLYWYRQTLGQGPEFLTYFQNEAQLEKSRLLSDRFSAERPKGSFSTLEIQRTEQGDSAMYLCASSYRSEEQFFGPGTRLTVL.

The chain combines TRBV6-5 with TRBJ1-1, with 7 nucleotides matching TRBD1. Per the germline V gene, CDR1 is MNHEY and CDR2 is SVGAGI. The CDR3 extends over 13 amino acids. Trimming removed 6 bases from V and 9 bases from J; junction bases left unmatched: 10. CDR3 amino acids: CASSPDRDAKAFF. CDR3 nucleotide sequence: TGTGCCAGCAGCCCCGACAGGGACGCTAAAGCTTTCTTT.

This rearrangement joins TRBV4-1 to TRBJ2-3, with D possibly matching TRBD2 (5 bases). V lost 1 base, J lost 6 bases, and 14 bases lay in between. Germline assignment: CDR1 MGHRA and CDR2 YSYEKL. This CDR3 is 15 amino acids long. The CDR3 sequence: CASSQGSDSRDTQYF. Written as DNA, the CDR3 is TGCGCCAGCAGCCAAGGCTCGGACTCCCGGGATACGCAGTATTTT.

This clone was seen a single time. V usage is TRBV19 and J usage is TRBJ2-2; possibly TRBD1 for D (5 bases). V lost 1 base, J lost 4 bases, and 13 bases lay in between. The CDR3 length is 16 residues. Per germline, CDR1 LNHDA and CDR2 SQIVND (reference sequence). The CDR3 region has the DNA TGTGCCAGTAGTATAGCGGACAAACGGTTCACCGGGGAGCTGTTTTTT. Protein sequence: CASSIADKRFTGELFF. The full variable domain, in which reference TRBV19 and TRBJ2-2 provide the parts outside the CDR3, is DGGITQSPKYLFRKEGQNVTLSCEQNLNHDAMYWYRQDPGQGLRLIYYSQIVNDFQKGDIAEGYSVSREKKESFPLTVTSAQKNPTAFYLCASSIADKRFTGELFFGEGSRLTVL.

The CDR3 DNA sequence: TGTGCCAGCAGCCAAGATGTAGCCGGACGGAGTTACGAGCAGTACTTC. Amino acids: CASSQDVAGRSYEQYF. The V call is TRBV14, the J call TRBJ2-7, with D hard to call. Germline CDR1 SGHDN, CDR2 FVKESK. CDR3 length: 16 amino acids. Trimming removed 0 bases at V and 4 bases at J, with 16 bases between.

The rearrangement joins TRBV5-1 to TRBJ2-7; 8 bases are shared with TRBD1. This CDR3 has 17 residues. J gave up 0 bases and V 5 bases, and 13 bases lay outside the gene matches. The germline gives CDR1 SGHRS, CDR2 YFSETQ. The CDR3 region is CASSPKPRDRSSYEQYF. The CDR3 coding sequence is TGCGCCAGCAGTCCCAAACCCAGGGACAGGTCCTCCTACGAGCAGTACTTC.